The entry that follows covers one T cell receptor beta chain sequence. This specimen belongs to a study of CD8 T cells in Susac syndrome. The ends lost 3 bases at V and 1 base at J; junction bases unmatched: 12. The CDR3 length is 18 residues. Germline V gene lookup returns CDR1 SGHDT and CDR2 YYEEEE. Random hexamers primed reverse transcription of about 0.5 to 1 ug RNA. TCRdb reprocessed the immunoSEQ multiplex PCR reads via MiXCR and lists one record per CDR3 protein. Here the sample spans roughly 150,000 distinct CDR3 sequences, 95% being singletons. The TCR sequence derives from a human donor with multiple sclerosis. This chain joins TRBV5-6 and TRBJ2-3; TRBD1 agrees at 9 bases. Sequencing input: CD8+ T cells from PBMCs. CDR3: CASSWGQGRRRGTDTQYF. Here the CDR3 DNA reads TGTGCCAGCAGCTGGGGACAGGGCAGACGGAGGGGCACAGATACGCAGTATTTT. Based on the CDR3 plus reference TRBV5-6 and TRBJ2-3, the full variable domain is DAGVTQSPTHLIKTRGQQVTLRCSPKSGHDTVSWYQQALGQGPQFIFQYYEEEERQRGNFPDRFSGHQFPNYSSELNVNALLLGDSALYLCASSWGQGRRRGTDTQYFGPGTRLTVL.